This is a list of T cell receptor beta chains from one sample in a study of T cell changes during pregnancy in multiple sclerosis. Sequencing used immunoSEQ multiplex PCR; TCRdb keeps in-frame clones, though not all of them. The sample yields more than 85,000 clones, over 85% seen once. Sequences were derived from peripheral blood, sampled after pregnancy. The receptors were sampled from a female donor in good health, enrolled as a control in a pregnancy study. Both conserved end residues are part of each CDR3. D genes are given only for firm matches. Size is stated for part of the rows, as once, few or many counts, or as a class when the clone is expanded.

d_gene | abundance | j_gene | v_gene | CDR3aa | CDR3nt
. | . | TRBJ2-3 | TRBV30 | CAWRGSADTQYF | TGTGCCTGGAGAGGCAGCGCAGATACGCAGTATTTT
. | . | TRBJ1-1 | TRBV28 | CASSLLSTEAFF | TGTGCCAGCAGTTTACTTAGCACTGAAGCTTTCTTT
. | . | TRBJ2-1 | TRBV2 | CASSGMAVEYNEQFF | TGTGCCAGCAGTGGTATGGCGGTGGAATACAATGAGCAGTTCTTC
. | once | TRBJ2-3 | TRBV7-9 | CASSFTGTDTQYF | TGTGCCAGCAGCTTTACAGGCACAGATACGCAGTATTTT
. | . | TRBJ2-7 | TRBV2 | CASSETEQGVYEQYF | TGTGCCAGCAGTGAAACTGAACAGGGCGTCTACGAGCAGTACTTC
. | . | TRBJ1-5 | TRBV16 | CASSQALLTVGNQPQHF | TGTGCCAGCAGCCAAGCTCTCTTGACAGTAGGTAATCAGCCCCAGCATTTT
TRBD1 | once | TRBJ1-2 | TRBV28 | CASSVGQILSGYGYTF | TGTGCCAGCAGTGTGGGACAGATCCTCTCGGGCTATGGCTACACCTTC
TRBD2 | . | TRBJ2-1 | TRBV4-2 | CASSQEGAGSYNEQFF | TGTGCCAGCAGCCAAGAAGGAGCGGGGTCCTACAATGAGCAGTTCTTC
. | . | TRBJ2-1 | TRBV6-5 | CASSYGPLNEQFF | TGTGCCAGCAGTTATGGGCCCTTGAATGAGCAGTTCTTC
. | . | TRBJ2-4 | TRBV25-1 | CASSESGTKNIQYF | TGTGCCAGCAGTGAATCGGGGACAAAAAACATTCAGTACTTC
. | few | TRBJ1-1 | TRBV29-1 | CSAPFGDSEAFF | TGCAGCGCCCCATTCGGGGATTCCGAAGCTTTCTTT
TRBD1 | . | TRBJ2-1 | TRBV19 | CASSRDRGPYNEQFF | TGTGCCAGTAGCAGAGACAGGGGGCCTTACAATGAGCAGTTCTTC
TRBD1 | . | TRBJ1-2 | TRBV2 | CASSEDRGASGYGYTF | TGTGCCAGCAGTGAGGACAGGGGCGCCTCGGGCTATGGCTACACCTTC
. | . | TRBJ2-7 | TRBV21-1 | CASSKTGEREQYF | TGTGCCAGCAGCAAGACAGGGGAACGCGAGCAGTACTTC
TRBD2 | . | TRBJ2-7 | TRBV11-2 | CASGSGSYYEQYF | TGTGCCAGCGGTAGCGGGAGTTACTACGAGCAGTACTTC
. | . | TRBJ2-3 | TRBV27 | CASSSTLATGTQYF | TGTGCCAGCAGTTCTACTTTAGCCACTGGTACGCAGTATTTT
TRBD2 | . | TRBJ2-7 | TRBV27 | CASTSGGEQYF | TGTGCCAGCACCTCGGGGGGCGAGCAGTACTTC
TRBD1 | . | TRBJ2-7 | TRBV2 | CASSEPGQGISYEQYF | TGTGCCAGCAGTGAACCCGGACAGGGAATTTCCTACGAGCAGTACTTC
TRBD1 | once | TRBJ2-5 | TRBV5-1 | CASSLNTGGQETQYF | TGCGCCAGCAGCCTCAACACAGGGGGACAAGAGACCCAGTACTTC
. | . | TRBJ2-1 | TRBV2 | CASSESWSYNEQFF | TGTGCCAGCAGTGAAAGCTGGTCCTACAATGAGCAGTTCTTC
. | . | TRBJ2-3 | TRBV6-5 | CASTSEWADTQYF | TGTGCCAGCACTTCAGAATGGGCGGATACGCAGTATTTT
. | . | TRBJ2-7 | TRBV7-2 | CASSLAGGASYEQYF | TGTGCCAGCAGCTTAGCGGGAGGAGCCTCCTACGAGCAGTACTTC
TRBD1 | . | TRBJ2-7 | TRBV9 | CASSMTDRGSYEQYF | TGTGCCAGCAGCATGACGGACAGGGGTTCCTACGAGCAGTACTTC
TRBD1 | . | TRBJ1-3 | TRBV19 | CASSIIGTGPSGNTIYF | TGTGCCAGTAGTATCATTGGGACAGGGCCATCTGGAAACACCATATATTTT
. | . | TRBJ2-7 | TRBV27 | CASSPRTGAVDEQYF | TGTGCCAGCAGTCCCCGGACGGGAGCGGTTGACGAGCAGTACTTC
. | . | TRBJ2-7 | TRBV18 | CASSPRQGSEEQYF | TGTGCCAGCTCACCACGGCAGGGCTCGGAGGAGCAGTACTTC
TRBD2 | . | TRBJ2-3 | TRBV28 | CASSYPPGLAGYTDTQYF | TGTGCCAGCAGTTACCCACCTGGACTAGCGGGGTACACAGATACGCAGTATTTT
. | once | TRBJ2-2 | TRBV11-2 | CASSLVSGGELFF | TGTGCCAGCAGCTTAGTAAGCGGCGGGGAGCTGTTTTTT
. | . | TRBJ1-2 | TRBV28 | CASSLESAGGYGYTF | TGTGCCAGCAGTTTGGAAAGTGCCGGCGGGTATGGCTACACCTTC
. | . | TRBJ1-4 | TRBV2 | CASSEGRVSGNEKLFF | TGTGCCAGCAGTGAAGGGAGGGTATCGGGTAATGAAAAACTGTTTTTT
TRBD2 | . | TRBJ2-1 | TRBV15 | CATSRDKLAEYNEQFF | TGTGCCACCAGCAGAGATAAACTAGCGGAATACAATGAGCAGTTCTTC
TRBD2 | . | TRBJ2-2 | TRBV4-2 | CASSQTGGRTGELFF | TGTGCCAGCAGCCAGACGGGCGGGAGGACCGGGGAGCTGTTTTTT
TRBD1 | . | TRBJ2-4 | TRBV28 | CASSYGTGRSEYF | TGTGCCAGCAGTTATGGGACAGGCCGGTCTGAGTACTTC
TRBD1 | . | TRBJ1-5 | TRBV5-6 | CASSLFTGDQPQHF | TGTGCCAGCAGCTTGTTTACAGGGGACCAGCCCCAGCATTTT
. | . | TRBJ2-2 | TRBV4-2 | CASSQDRSGELFF | TGTGCCAGCAGCCAAGATCGTAGCGGGGAGCTGTTTTTT